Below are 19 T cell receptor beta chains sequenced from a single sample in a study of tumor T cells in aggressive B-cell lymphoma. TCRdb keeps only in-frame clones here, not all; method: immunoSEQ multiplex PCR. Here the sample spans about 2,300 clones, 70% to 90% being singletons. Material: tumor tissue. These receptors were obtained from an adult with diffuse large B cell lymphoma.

In DNA form, the CDR3 reads TGTGCCAGCAGCCTACCAGGGGGCATTAACTATGGCTACACCTTC. Translated: CASSLPGGINYGYTF. This chain uses TRBV7-2 with TRBJ1-2; 8 bases agree with TRBD1. The V segment lost 5 bases and the J segment 1 base; nucleotides outside the gene matches: 6. Germline V gene sequence: CDR1 SGHTA, CDR2 FQGNSA. The CDR3 is 15 amino acids.

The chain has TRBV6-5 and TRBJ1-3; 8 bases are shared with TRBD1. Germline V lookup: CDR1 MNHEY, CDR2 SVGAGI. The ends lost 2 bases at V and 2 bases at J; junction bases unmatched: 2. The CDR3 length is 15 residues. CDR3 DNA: TGTGCCAGCAGTTACCCAGGGGGCCCTGGAAACACCATATATTTT. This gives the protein CASSYPGGPGNTIYF.

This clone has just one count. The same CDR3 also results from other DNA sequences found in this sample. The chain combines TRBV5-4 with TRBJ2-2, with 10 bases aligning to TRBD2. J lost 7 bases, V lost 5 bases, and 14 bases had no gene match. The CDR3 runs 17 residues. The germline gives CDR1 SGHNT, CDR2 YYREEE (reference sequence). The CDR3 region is CASRALAGINGGGELFF. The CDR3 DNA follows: TGTGCCAGCAGGGCACTAGCGGGAATTAACGGGGGCGGGGAGCTGTTTTTT.

CDR3 amino acids: CASSYSLAGGPFF. The CDR3 nucleotides read TGTGCCAGCAGTTACTCTCTAGCGGGGGGTCCGTTCTTC. The chain couples TRBV6-5 to TRBJ2-1; 11 positions agree with TRBD2. CDR3 size: 13 residues. Trimming took 0 bases from V and 15 from J; bases not matched to a gene: 4. CDR1 and CDR2 from the germline V gene are MNHEY and SVGAGI.

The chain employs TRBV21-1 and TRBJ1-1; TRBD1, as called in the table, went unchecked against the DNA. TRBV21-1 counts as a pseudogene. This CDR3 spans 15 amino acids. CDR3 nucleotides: TGTGCCAGCAGCGCCTCATACACAGGGGACACTGAAGCTTTCTTT. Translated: CASSASYTGDTEAFF.

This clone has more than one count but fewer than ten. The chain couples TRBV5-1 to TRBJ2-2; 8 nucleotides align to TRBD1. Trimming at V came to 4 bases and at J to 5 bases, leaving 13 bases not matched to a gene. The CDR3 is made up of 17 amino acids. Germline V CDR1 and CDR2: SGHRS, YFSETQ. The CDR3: CASSVLKTGGETGELFF. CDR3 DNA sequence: TGCGCCAGCAGCGTGCTGAAAACAGGGGGAGAGACCGGGGAGCTGTTTTTT.

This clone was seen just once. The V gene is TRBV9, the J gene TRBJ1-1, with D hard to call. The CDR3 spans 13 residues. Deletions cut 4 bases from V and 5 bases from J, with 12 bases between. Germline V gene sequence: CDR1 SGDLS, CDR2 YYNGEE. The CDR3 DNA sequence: TGTGCCAGCAGCACCCGGACGGGGACTGAAGCTTTCTTT. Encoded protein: CASSTRTGTEAFF.

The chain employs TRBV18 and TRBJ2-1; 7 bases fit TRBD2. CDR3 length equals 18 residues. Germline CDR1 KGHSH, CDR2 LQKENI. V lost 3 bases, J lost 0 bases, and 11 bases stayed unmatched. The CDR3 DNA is TGTGCCAGCTCACCGGAAATCGGCGGGAGCCTCTCCTACAATGAGCAGTTCTTC. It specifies CASSPEIGGSLSYNEQFF.

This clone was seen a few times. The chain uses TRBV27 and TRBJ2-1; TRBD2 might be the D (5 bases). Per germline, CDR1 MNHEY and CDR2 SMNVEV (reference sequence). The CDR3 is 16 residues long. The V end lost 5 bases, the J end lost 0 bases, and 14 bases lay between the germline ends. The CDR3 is CASSPFGGSSYNEQFF. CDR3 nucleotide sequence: TGTGCCAGCAGTCCCTTTGGTGGGAGCTCCTACAATGAGCAGTTCTTC.

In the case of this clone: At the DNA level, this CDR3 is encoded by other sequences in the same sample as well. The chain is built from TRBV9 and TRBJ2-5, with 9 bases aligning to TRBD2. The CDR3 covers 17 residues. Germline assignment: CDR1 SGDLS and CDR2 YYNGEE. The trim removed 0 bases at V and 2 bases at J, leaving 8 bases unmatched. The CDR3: CASSVGRGGLGQETQYF. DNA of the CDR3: TGTGCCAGCAGCGTAGGGCGGGGGGGCCTGGGGCAAGAGACCCAGTACTTC.

CDR3 in amino acids: CASTLGSGNQETQYF. The CDR3 DNA reads TGTGCCAGCACTTTAGGGAGCGGGAACCAAGAGACCCAGTACTTC. The rearrangement uses TRBV9 and TRBJ2-5; 7 bases are a match to TRBD2. The CDR3 loop spans 15 amino acids. Germline CDR1 SGDLS, CDR2 YYNGEE. V lost 6 bases to trimming and J lost 0 bases; unmatched junction nucleotides: 8.

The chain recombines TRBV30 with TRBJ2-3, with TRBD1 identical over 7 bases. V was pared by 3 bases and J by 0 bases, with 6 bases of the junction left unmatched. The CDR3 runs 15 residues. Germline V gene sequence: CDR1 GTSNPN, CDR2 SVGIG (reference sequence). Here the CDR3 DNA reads TGTGCCTGGAGAACGGGACAGCCTAGCACAGATACGCAGTATTTT. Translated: CAWRTGQPSTDTQYF.

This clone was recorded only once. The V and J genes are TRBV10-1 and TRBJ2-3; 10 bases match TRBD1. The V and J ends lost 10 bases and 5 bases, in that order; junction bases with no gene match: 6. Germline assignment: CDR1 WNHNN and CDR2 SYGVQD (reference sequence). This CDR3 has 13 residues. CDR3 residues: CATNRDRGDTQYF. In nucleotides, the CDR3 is TGCGCCACCAACCGGGACAGGGGAGATACGCAGTATTTT.

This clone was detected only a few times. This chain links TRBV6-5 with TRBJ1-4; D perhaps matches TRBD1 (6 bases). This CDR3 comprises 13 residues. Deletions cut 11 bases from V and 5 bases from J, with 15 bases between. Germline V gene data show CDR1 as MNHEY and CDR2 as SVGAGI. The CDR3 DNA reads TGTGCCTATAAGGGGGTTTTAAATGAAAAACTGTTTTTT. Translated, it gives CAYKGVLNEKLFF.

CDR3 DNA sequence: TGTGCCAGCAGCCCAGGCGGGGCAGCCTACGAGCAGTACTTC. It specifies CASSPGGAAYEQYF. This chain uses TRBV7-9 with TRBJ2-7, with D possibly TRBD2 on 6 matching bases. This CDR3 contains 14 residues. Germline CDR1 and CDR2: SEHNR and FQNEAQ (reference sequence). Trimming shortened V by 5 bases and J by 2 bases, and 13 bases separated the two germline ends. The variable domain in full, completed from reference TRBV7-9 and TRBJ2-7, reads DTGVSQNPRHKITKRGQNVTFRCDPISEHNRLYWYRQTLGQGPEFLTYFQNEAQLEKSRLLSDRFSAERPKGSFSTLEIQRTEQGDSAMYLCASSPGGAAYEQYFGPGTRLTVT.

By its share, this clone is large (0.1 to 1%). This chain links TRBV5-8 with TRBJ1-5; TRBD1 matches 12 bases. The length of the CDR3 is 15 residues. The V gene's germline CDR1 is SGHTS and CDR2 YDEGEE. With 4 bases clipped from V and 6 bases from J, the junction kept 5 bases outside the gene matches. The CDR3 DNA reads TGTGCCAGCAGCCGGGACAGGGGGCCAGGTCAGCCCCAGCATTTT. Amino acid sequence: CASSRDRGPGQPQHF.

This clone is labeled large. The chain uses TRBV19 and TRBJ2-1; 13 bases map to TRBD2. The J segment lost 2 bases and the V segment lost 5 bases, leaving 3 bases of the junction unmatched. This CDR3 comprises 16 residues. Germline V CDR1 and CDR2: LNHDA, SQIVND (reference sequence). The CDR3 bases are TGTGCCAGTAGTGCTGGACTAGCGGGGGCCTACAATGAGCAGTTCTTC. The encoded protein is CASSAGLAGAYNEQFF.

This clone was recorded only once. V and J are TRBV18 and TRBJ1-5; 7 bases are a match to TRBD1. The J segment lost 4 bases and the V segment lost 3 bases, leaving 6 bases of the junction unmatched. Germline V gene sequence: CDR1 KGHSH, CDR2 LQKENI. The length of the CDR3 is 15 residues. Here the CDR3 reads CASSPDRALNQPQHF. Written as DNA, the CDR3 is TGTGCCAGCTCACCTGACAGGGCACTAAATCAGCCCCAGCATTTT.

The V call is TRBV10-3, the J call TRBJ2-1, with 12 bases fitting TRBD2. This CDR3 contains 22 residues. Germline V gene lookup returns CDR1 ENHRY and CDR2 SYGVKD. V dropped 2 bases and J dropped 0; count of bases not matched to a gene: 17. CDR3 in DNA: TGTGCCATCAGTGAGACCGCTCTACTAGCGGGAGGACCCAGGAGCTCCTACAATGAGCAGTTCTTC. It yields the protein CAISETALLAGGPRSSYNEQFF.